The clone carrying this T cell receptor beta chain was seen ten or more times. The data belong to a study of regulatory T cells in long-lasting Graves disease. The CDR3 consists of 17 residues. V trimming: 1 base; J trimming: 7 bases; junction bases outside the gene matches: 6. TCR beta libraries were built with iRepertoire HTBI primers and Arm-PCR of CDR3 regions. TCRdb ran MiXCR on the multiplex PCR reads and lists one entry per CDR3 protein. The table records about 500,000 distinct CDR3 sequences, around 15% of them present only once. Time point here: newly diagnosed GD, antithyroid drugs for less than 3 months. PBMC RNA was the source of the TCR library. Staff drew approximately 10 milliliters of peripheral blood into EDTA tubes. The data were also submitted as part of a second study, on T cells in Graves' hyperthyroidism and ophthalmopathy. That study reports: No ophthalmopathy progression within 18 months constituted stable Graves' hyperthyroidism. Patients were aged 18 to 65, had disease duration under 2 months, and had newly diagnosed hyperthyroidism. Blood also held most thyroid clonotypes expanded beyond 0.001.

The source is a man in his forties with Graves disease. Sample: peripheral blood mononuclear cells (PBMCs), taken at new diagnosis, from a patient treated with antithyroid drugs. This chain connects TRBV12-3 or TRBV12-4 to TRBJ2-1; 14 bases line up with TRBD2. This chain's CDR3 is CASSLGLAGGPVNEQFF. DNA of the CDR3: TGTGCCAGCAGTTTAGGACTAGCGGGAGGGCCAGTGAATGAGCAGTTCTTC.